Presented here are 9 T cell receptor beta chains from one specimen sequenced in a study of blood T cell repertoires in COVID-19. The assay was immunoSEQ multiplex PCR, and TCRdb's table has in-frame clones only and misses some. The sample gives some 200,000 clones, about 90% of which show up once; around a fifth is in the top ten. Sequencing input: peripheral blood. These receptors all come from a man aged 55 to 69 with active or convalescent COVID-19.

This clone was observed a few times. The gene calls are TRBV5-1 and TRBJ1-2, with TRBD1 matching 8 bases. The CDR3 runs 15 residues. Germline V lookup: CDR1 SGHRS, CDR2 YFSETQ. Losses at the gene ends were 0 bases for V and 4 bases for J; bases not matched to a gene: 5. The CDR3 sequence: CASSLEDRESYGYTF. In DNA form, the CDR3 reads TGCGCCAGCAGCTTGGAGGACAGGGAAAGCTATGGCTACACCTTC.

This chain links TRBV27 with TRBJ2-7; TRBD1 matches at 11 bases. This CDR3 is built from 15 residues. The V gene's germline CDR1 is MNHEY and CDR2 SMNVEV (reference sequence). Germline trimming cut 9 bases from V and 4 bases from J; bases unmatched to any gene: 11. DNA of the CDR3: TGTGCCAGGGCCCCATGGGGACAGGGGGTTTACGAGCAGTACTTC. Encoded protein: CARAPWGQGVYEQYF.

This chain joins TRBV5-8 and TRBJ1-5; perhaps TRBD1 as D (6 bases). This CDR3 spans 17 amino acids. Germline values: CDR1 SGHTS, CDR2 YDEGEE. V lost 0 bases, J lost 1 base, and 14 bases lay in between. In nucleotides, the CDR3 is TGTGCCAGCAGCTTGGGTTGGGGGGGCGGAAGCAATCAGCCCCAGCATTTT. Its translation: CASSLGWGGGSNQPQHF.

The CDR3, as DNA: TGTGCCAGTAGTATTCGAAGCCCGGGACAGGGCCCTTTCGAGCAGTACTTC. Translation: CASSIRSPGQGPFEQYF. The chain joins TRBV19 to TRBJ2-7; 9 bases map to TRBD1. V was pared by 3 bases and J by 6 bases, with 15 bases of the junction left unmatched. CDR3 length equals 17 residues. CDR1 LNHDA and CDR2 SQIVND come from the germline V gene (reference sequence).

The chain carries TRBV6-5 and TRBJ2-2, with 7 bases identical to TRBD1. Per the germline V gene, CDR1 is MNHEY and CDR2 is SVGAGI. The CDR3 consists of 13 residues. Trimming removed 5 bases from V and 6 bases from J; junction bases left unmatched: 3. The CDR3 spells CASSTGEPGELFF. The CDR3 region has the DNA TGTGCCAGCAGTACAGGGGAACCCGGGGAGCTGTTTTTT.

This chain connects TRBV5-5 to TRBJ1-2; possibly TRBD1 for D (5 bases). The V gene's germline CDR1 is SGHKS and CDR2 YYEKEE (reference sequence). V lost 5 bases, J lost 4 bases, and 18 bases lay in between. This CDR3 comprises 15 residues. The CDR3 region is CASSPGGLATYGYTF. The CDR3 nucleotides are TGTGCCAGCAGTCCCGGGGGTCTGGCGACCTATGGCTACACCTTC. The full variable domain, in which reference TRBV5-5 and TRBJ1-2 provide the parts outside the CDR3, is DAGVTQSPTHLIKTRGQQVTLRCSPISGHKSVSWYQQVLGQGPQFIFQYYEKEERGRGNFPDRFSARQFPNYSSELNVNALLLGDSALYLCASSPGGLATYGYTFGSGTRLTVV.

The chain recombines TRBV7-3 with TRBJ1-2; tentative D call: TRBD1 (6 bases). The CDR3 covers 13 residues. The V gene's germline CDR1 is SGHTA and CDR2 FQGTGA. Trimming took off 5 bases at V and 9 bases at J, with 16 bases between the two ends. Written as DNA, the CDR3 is TGTGCCAGCAGCCCGAATGGACAGACGAGCTACACCTTC. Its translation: CASSPNGQTSYTF.

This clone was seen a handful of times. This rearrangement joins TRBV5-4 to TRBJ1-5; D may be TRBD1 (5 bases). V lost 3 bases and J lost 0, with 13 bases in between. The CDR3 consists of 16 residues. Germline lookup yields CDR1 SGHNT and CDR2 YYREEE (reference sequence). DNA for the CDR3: TGTGCCAGCAGCTCCGGTGGGGGGGTTAGCAATCAGCCCCAGCATTTT. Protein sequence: CASSSGGGVSNQPQHF.

CDR3 protein: CASSYEVSRTYGYTF. CDR3 nucleotide sequence: TGTGCCAGCAGTTACGAGGTCTCCCGCACCTATGGCTACACCTTC. V and J are TRBV6-6 and TRBJ1-2; D remains unclear. The CDR3 is 15 residues long. The germline CDR1 and CDR2 sequences are MNHNY and SVGAGI (reference sequence). V dropped 2 bases and J dropped 4 bases, with 14 bases sitting between them.